These T cell receptor beta chains were read from a single sample in a study of blood T cell repertoires in COVID-19. Assay used: immunoSEQ multiplex PCR; TCRdb lists only in-frame clones, some missing. The sample lists some 310,000 clones; about nine tenths were seen once. Sequencing was done on a sample of peripheral blood. These receptor sequences come from a man aged 50 to 59 with active or convalescent COVID-19. Each CDR3 is given with its conserved first and last residue. The order of the fields is clone size, V gene, J gene, CDR3 length, D gene, CDR3 protein. D genes are given only for firm matches. Only some rows state a clone size, as once, few, many or a class for expanded clones.

clone_size: -; v_call: TRBV5-1; j_call: TRBJ1-2; cdr3_length: 15; d_call: TRBD1; cdr3_aa: CASSLGDRAAGGYTF
clone_size: -; v_call: TRBV7-9; j_call: TRBJ1-2; cdr3_length: 12; d_call: TRBD1; cdr3_aa: CASNLLDRAYTF
clone_size: once; v_call: TRBV19; j_call: TRBJ1-2; cdr3_length: 14; d_call: -; cdr3_aa: CASTPHGGGYGYTF
clone_size: -; v_call: TRBV6-5; j_call: TRBJ2-5; cdr3_length: 16; d_call: -; cdr3_aa: CASSYELASTQETQYF
clone_size: few; v_call: TRBV7-9; j_call: TRBJ2-7; cdr3_length: 15; d_call: TRBD1; cdr3_aa: CASSAGGQGYYEQYF
clone_size: -; v_call: TRBV2; j_call: TRBJ2-3; cdr3_length: 17; d_call: TRBD1; cdr3_aa: CASRTSGTGGGADTQYF
clone_size: -; v_call: TRBV5-1; j_call: TRBJ2-3; cdr3_length: 13; d_call: -; cdr3_aa: CASSDSRTDTQYF
clone_size: -; v_call: TRBV5-1; j_call: TRBJ1-1; cdr3_length: 15; d_call: TRBD1; cdr3_aa: CASSSPGQGNTEAFF
clone_size: -; v_call: TRBV27; j_call: TRBJ1-4; cdr3_length: 16; d_call: -; cdr3_aa: CASSFRGLATNEKLFF
clone_size: -; v_call: TRBV12-5; j_call: TRBJ1-5; cdr3_length: 18; d_call: -; cdr3_aa: CASGLLGDFGGKHQPQHF
clone_size: -; v_call: TRBV6-2/TRBV6-3; j_call: TRBJ2-1; cdr3_length: 16; d_call: -; cdr3_aa: CASSQGEPSSYNEQFF
clone_size: -; v_call: TRBV2; j_call: TRBJ2-7; cdr3_length: 15; d_call: TRBD2; cdr3_aa: CASSEGMGGIYEQYF
clone_size: few; v_call: TRBV6-2/TRBV6-3; j_call: TRBJ1-2; cdr3_length: 15; d_call: -; cdr3_aa: CASSSTGPPMYGYTF
clone_size: -; v_call: TRBV28; j_call: TRBJ2-1; cdr3_length: 14; d_call: TRBD2; cdr3_aa: CASGVASGRNEQFF
clone_size: -; v_call: TRBV2; j_call: TRBJ2-5; cdr3_length: 15; d_call: -; cdr3_aa: CASQQQGVEGETQYF
clone_size: -; v_call: TRBV28; j_call: TRBJ2-2; cdr3_length: 15; d_call: TRBD2; cdr3_aa: CASIPGRPNTGELFF
clone_size: few; v_call: TRBV21-1; j_call: TRBJ2-5; cdr3_length: 18; d_call: -; cdr3_aa: CASSKESEGWVYQETQYF
clone_size: -; v_call: TRBV29-1; j_call: TRBJ1-2; cdr3_length: 17; d_call: TRBD1; cdr3_aa: CSVSRGTVLQLNYGYTF
clone_size: -; v_call: TRBV2; j_call: TRBJ2-7; cdr3_length: 14; d_call: TRBD1; cdr3_aa: CASSDWTGVNEQYF